This T cell receptor beta chain was profiled in a study of blood T cell repertoires in COVID-19 (dated by TCRdb to 2020 to 2022). About the full investigation: Collaborator samples came from the United States, Italy and Spain and covered acute and convalescent phases of COVID-19. The prospective study material was composed of cDNA or gDNA derived from T cells, B-cell-depleted T cells, or PBMCs. The dataset comprised deeply sampled blood TCRbeta repertoires from subjects exposed to, actively infected with, or recovered from COVID-19. The repertoires were made available in a free public database intended to serve as a resource for research on the immune response to SARS-CoV-2. The samples were drawn from two sources: the first 160 participants of the ongoing ImmuneRACE study, and fewer than 1,500 subjects contributed by 6 global collaborators. Sample metadata almost always included a de-identified subject ID, COVID-19 status, age in years and sex. Where HLA class I and class II types were available, the types were taken from metadata supplied by the sample provider, not from assay-based typing.

TCRbeta CDR3 regions were amplified from genomic DNA by means of the immunoSEQ Assay, a bias-controlled multiplex PCR. As for how the authors treated the data: Within the assay, amplification of reference gene primers was used to estimate how many nucleated cells each sample contained. To quantify the absolute abundance of each unique TCRbeta CDR3 rearrangement, sequence reads were collapsed and filtered. Productive Simpson clonality was computed per sample as the square root of Simpson's diversity index over productive rearrangements. TCRdb stores this immuneACCESS table with in-frame sequences only. Part of the clones is absent; in the studies checked, under half of the shortfall reflects unresolved V genes, and no reason is known for the rest. The V and J calls and clone size were taken over from that table, and D and trimming were inferred from the DNA. Here the sample has about 160,000 clones; 85% occur a single time. The ten largest clones capture 3% to 3.5% of the sample.

The research as a whole found: Clinical and demographic metadata were provided uncurated, with the amount varying by source and participant.

Spanning cysteine to phenylalanine, the CDR3 consists of 15 amino acids. Of the read, only the CDR3 DNA is kept; its 45 bases are in frame from base 1. Compared with germline, V lacks 4 bases and J lacks 5 bases; bases without a gene match: 6. Taken from the germline V gene (reference sequence), the CDR1 and CDR2 loops are LNHDA and SQIVND. With respect to this clone: Its antigen remains unidentified. Base qualities were left out, and no much larger clone turns up one base away.

Collaborating institutions collected whole blood in K2EDTA tubes following their own protocols. For TCRbeta analysis, collaborator samples were shipped as frozen whole blood, as isolated PBMCs, or as DNA extracted from either sample type. This TCR was sampled from a human donor with acute or convalescent COVID-19. The donor label of this sample is uncertain. The rearranged segments are TRBV19 and TRBJ1-2; 11 bases in the junction line up with TRBD1. The sample taken for sequencing was peripheral blood. The CDR3 corresponds to CASSRKDRGQYGYTF. The nucleotide sequence reads TGTGCCAGTAGTAGAAAGGACAGGGGGCAATATGGCTACACCTTC. Extended through the reference TRBV19 and TRBJ1-2 proteins, this CDR3 yields the full variable domain: DGGITQSPKYLFRKEGQNVTLSCEQNLNHDAMYWYRQDPGQGLRLIYYSQIVNDFQKGDIAEGYSVSREKKESFPLTVTSAQKNPTAFYLCASSRKDRGQYGYTFGSGTRLTVV.